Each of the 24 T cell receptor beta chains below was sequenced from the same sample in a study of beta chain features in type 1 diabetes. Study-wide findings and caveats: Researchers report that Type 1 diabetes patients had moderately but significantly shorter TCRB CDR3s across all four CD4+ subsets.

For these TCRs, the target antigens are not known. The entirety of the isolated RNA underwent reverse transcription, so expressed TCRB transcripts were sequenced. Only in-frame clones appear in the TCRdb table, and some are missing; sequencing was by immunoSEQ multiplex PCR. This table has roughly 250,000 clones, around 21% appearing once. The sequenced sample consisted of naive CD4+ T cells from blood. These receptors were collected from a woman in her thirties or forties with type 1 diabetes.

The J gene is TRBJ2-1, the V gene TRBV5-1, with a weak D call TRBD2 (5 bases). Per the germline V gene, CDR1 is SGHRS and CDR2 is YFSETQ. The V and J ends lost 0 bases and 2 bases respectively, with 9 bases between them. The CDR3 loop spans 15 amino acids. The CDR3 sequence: CASSLERIPYNEQFF. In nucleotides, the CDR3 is TGCGCCAGCAGCTTGGAGCGGATTCCCTACAATGAGCAGTTCTTC. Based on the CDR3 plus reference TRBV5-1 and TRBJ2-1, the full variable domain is KAGVTQTPRYLIKTRGQQVTLSCSPISGHRSVSWYQQTPGQGLQFLFEYFSETQRNKGNFPGRFSGRQFSNSRSEMNVSTLELGDSALYLCASSLERIPYNEQFFGPGTRLTVL.

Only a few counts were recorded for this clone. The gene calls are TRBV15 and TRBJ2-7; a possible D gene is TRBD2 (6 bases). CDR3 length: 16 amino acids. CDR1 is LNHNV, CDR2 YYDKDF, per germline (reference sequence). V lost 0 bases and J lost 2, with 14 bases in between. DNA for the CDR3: TGTGCCACCAGCAGAGATGCGGGATCGAACGCCTACGAGCAGTACTTC. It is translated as CATSRDAGSNAYEQYF. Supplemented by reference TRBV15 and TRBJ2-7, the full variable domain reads DAMVIQNPRYQVTQFGKPVTLSCSQTLNHNVMYWYQQKSSQAPKLLFHYYDKDFNNEADTPDNFQSRRPNTSFCFLDIRSPGLGDTAMYLCATSRDAGSNAYEQYFGPGTRLTVT.

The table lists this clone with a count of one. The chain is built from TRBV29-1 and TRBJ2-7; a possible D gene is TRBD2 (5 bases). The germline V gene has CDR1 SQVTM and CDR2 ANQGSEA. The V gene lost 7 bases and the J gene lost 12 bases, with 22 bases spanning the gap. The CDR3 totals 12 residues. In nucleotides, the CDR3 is TGCAGCGCCTCCCTGGACGGGCCAGCGGCGTACTTC. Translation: CSASLDGPAAYF.

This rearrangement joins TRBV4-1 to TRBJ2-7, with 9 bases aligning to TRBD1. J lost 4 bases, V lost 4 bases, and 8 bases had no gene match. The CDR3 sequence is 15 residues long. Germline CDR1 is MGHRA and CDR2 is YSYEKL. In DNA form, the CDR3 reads TGCGCCAGCAGCCCGTCGGGGACAGGGAAGTACGAGCAGTACTTC. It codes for CASSPSGTGKYEQYF.

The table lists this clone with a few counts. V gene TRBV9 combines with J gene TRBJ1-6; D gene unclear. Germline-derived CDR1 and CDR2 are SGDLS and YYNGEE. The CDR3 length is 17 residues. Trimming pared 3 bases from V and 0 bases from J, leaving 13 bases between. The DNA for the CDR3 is TGTGCCAGCAGCGAAGGACTGGGGAGCTCCTATAATTCACCCCTCCACTTT. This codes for CASSEGLGSSYNSPLHF.

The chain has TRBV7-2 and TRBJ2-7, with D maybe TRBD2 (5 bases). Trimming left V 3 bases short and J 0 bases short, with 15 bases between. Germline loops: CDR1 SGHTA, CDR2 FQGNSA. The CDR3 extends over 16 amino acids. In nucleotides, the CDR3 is TGTGCCAGCAGCTTCCGTGGCGGGCGAACCTCCTACGAGCAGTACTTC. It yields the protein CASSFRGGRTSYEQYF.

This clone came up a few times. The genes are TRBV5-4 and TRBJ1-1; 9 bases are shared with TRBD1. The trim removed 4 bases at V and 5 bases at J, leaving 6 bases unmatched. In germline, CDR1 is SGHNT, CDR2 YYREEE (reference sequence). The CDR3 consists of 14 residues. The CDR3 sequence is CASSGRQGETEAFF. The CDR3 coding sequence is TGTGCCAGCAGCGGCAGACAGGGGGAAACTGAAGCTTTCTTT.

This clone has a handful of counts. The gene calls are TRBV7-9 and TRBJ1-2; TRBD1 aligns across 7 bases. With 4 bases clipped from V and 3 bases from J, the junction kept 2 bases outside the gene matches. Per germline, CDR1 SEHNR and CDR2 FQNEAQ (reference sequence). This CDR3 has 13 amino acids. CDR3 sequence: CASSSDRDYGYTF. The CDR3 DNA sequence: TGTGCCAGCAGCTCCGACAGGGACTATGGCTACACCTTC.

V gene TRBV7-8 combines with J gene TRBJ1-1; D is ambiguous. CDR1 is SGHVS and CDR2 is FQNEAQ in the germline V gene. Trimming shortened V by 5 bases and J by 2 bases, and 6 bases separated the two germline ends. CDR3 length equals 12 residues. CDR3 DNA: TGTGCCAGCAGCCAGCGTAACACTGAAGCTTTCTTT. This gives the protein CASSQRNTEAFF.

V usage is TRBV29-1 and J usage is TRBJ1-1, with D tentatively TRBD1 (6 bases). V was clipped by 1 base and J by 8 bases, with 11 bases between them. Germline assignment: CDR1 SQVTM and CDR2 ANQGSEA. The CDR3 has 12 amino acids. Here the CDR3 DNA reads TGCAGCGTTGAAGGGACAGTACAAGAAGCTTTCTTT. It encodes CSVEGTVQEAFF.

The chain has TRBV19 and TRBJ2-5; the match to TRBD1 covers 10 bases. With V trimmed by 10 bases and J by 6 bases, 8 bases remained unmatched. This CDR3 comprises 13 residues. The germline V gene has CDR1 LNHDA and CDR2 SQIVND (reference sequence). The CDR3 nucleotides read TGTGCCACTGGGACAGGGGTTTGGAAGACCCAGTACTTC. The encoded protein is CATGTGVWKTQYF.

The CDR3 sequence: CASSLAVGSGHYEAFF. The CDR3 DNA is TGCGCCAGCAGCTTGGCGGTGGGTTCCGGACACTACGAAGCTTTCTTT. The chain couples TRBV5-1 to TRBJ1-1; TRBD1 might be the D (5 bases). The CDR3 runs 16 residues. Trimming took 0 bases from V and 8 from J, leaving 20 bases between them. Germline V lookup: CDR1 SGHRS, CDR2 YFSETQ.

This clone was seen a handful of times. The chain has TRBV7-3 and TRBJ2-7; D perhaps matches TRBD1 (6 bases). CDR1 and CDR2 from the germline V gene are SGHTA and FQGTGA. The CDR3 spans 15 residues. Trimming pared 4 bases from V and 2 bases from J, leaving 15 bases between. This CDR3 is CASSYTGTTPYEQYF. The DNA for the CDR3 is TGTGCCAGCAGCTACACCGGGACAACCCCCTACGAGCAGTACTTC.

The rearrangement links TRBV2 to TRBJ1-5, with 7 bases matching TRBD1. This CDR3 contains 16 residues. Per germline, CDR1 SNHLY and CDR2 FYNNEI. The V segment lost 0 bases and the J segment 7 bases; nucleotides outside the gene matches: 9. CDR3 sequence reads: CASSEAGDRAVQPQHF. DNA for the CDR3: TGTGCCAGCAGTGAAGCTGGCGACAGGGCGGTGCAGCCCCAGCATTTT.

The CDR3 coding sequence is TGTGCCAGCAGCGTATCCTGGGGGGGAAGCACCGGGGAGCTGTTTTTT. Protein: CASSVSWGGSTGELFF. The V and J genes are TRBV9 and TRBJ2-2; TRBD2 matches 7 bases. The CDR3 runs 16 residues. V shed 1 base, J shed 4 bases, and the junction held 7 bases outside the gene matches. Germline values: CDR1 SGDLS, CDR2 YYNGEE.

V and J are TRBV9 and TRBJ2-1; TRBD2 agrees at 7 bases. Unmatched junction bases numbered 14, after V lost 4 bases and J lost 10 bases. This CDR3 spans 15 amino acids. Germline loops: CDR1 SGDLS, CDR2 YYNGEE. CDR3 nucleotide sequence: TGTGCCAGCAGCTCCGGACTAGAAATCCGCAAGGAGCAGTTCTTC. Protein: CASSSGLEIRKEQFF.

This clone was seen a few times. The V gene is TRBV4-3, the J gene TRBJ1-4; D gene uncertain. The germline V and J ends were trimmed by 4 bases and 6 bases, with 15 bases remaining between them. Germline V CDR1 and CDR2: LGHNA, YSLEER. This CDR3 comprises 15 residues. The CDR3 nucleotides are TGCGCCAGCAGCCCCCAACTTATTTCCGATGAAAAACTGTTTTTT. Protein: CASSPQLISDEKLFF.

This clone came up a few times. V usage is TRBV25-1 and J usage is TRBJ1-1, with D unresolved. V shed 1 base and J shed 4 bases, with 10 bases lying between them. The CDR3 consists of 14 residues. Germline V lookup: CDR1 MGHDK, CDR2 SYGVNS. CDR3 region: CASSESSRGTEAFF. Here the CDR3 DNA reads TGTGCCAGCAGTGAATCCAGCCGGGGCACTGAAGCTTTCTTT.

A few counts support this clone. CDR3 sequence (DNA): TGTGCCAGCACTTGGGGGGACAGCAACACTGAAGCTTTCTTT. It encodes CASTWGDSNTEAFF. J is TRBJ1-1 and V is TRBV6-1, with TRBD1 matching 7 bases. Trimming took 7 bases from V and 2 from J; bases not matched to a gene: 7. Germline values: CDR1 MNHNS, CDR2 SASEGT. The CDR3 consists of 14 residues.

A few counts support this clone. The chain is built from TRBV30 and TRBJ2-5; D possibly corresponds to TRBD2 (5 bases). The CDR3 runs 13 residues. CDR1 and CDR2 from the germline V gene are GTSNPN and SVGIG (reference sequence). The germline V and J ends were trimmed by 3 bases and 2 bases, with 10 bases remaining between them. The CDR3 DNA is TGTGCCTGGAGAGGGAGTCGGCAAGAGACCCAGTACTTC. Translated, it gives CAWRGSRQETQYF.

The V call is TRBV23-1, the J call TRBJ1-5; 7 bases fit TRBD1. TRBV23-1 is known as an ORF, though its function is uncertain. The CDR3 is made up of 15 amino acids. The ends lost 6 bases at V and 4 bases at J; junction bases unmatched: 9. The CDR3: CASRGYGDRNQPQHF. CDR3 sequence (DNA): TGCGCCAGCAGGGGGTACGGGGACAGAAATCAGCCCCAGCATTTT.

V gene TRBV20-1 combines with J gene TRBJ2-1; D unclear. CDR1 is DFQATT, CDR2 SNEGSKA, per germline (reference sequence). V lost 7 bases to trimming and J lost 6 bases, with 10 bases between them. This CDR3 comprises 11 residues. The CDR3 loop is CSVSRGNEQFF. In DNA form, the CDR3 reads TGCAGTGTCTCGCGTGGCAATGAGCAGTTCTTC.

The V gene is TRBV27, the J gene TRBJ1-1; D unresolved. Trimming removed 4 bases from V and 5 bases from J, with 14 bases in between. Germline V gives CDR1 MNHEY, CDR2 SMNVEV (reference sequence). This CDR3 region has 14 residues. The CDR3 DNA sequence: TGTGCCAGCAGTTCCCTCCTCCCCGGGACTGAAGCTTTCTTT. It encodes CASSSLLPGTEAFF.

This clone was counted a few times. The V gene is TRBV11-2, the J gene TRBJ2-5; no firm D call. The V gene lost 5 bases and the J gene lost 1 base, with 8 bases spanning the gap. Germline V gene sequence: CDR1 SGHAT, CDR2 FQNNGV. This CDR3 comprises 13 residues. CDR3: CASSRGFQETQYF. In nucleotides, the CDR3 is TGTGCCAGCAGCCGTGGCTTCCAAGAGACCCAGTACTTC.